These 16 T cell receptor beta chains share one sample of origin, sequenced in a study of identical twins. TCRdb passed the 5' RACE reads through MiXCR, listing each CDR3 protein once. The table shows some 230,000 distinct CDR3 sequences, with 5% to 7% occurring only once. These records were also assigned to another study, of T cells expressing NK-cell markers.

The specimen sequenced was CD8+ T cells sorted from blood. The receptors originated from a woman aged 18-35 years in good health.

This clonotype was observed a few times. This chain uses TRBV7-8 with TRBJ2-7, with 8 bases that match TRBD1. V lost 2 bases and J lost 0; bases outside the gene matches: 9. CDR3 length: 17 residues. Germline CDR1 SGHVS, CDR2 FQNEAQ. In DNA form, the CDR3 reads TGTGCCAGCAGCTTAACGGCAGGGGGCAGGAACTCCTACGAGCAGTACTTC. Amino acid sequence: CASSLTAGGRNSYEQYF.

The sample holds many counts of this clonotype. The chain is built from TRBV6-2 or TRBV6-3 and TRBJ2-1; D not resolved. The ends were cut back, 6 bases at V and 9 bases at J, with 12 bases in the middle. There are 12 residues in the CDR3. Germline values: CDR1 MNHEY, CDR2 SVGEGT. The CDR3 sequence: CASRLMASEQFF. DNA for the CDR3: TGTGCCAGCAGACTAATGGCAAGTGAGCAGTTCTTC.

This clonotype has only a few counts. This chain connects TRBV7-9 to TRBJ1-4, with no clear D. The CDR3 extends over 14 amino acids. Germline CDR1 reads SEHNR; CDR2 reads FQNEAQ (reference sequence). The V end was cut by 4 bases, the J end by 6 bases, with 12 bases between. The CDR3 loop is CASSYRQSDEKLFF. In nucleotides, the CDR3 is TGTGCCAGCAGCTACCGGCAGTCGGATGAAAAACTGTTTTTT. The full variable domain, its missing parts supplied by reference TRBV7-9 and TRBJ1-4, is DTGVSQNPRHKITKRGQNVTFRCDPISEHNRLYWYRQTLGQGPEFLTYFQNEAQLEKSRLLSDRFSAERPKGSFSTLEIQRTEQGDSAMYLCASSYRQSDEKLFFGSGTQLSVL.

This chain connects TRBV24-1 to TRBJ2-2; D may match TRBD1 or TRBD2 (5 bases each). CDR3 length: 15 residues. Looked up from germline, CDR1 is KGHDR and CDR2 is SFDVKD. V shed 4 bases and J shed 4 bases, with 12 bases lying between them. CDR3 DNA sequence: TGTGCCACCAGTGAAGGGGTAGAGGGCACCGGGGAGCTGTTTTTT. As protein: CATSEGVEGTGELFF.

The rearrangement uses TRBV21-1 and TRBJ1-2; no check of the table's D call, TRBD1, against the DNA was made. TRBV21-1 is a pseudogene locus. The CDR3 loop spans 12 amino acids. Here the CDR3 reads CASNLTGPGYTF. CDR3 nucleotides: TGTGCCAGCAACCTGACAGGGCCTGGCTACACCTTC.

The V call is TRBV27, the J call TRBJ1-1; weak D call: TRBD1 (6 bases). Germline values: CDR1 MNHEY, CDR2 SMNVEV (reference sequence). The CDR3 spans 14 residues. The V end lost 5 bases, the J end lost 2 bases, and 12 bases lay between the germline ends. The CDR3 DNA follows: TGTGCCAGCAGTCCCCCGGACAGTAACACTGAAGCTTTCTTT. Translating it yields CASSPPDSNTEAFF.

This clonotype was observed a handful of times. Here the CDR3 reads CSVVSLEAFF. The CDR3 DNA follows: TGCAGCGTTGTTTCCCTTGAAGCTTTCTTT. The V gene is TRBV29-1, the J gene TRBJ1-1, with unresolved D. In germline, CDR1 is SQVTM, CDR2 ANQGSEA. CDR3 size: 10 residues. V was trimmed by 4 bases and J by 7 bases, leaving 7 bases between them.

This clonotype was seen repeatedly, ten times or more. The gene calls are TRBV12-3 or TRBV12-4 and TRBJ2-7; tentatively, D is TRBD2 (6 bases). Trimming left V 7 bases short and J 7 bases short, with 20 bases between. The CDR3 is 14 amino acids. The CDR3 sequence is CASNFRGGGGEQYF. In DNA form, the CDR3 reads TGTGCCAGCAACTTCCGTGGGGGAGGCGGAGAGCAGTACTTC.

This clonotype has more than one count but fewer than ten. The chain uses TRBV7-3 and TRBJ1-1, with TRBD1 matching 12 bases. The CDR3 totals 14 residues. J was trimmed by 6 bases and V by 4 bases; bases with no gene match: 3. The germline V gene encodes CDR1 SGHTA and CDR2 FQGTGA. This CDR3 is CASSSGQGAAEAFF. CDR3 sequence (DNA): TGTGCCAGCAGCTCGGGACAGGGGGCCGCTGAAGCTTTCTTT.

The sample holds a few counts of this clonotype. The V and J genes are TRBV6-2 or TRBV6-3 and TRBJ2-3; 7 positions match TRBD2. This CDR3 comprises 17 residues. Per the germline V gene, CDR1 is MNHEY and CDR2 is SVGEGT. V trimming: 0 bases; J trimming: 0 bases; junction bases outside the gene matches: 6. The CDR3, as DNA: TGTGCCAGCAGTTACTCGAGGGCGGGAGATAGCACAGATACGCAGTATTTT. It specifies CASSYSRAGDSTDTQYF.

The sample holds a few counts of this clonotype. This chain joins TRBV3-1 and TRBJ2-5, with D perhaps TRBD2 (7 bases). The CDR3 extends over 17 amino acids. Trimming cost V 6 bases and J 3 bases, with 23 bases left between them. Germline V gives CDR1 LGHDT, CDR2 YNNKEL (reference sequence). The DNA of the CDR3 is TGTGCCAGCAGTGACGAGGGGGGGCACCCCCCCGAAGAGACCCAGTACTTC. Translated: CASSDEGGHPPEETQYF.

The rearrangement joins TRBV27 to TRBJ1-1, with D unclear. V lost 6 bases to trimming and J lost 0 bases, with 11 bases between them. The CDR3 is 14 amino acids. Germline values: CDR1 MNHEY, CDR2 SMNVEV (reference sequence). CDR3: CASRAGTLNTEAFF. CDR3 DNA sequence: TGTGCCAGCAGGGCGGGAACCCTGAACACTGAAGCTTTCTTT.

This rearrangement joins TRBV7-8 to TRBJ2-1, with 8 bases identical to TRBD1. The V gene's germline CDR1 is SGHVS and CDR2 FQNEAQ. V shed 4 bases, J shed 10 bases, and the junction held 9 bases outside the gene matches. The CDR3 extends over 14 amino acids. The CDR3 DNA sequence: TGTGCCAGCAGCTCAGCGACAGGGGCGCGGGAGCAGTTCTTC. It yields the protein CASSSATGAREQFF. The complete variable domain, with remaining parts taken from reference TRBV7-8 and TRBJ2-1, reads GAGVSQSPRYKVAKRGQDVALRCDPISGHVSLFWYQQALGQGPEFLTYFQNEAQLDKSGLPSDRFFAERPEGSVSTLKIQRTQQEDSAVYLCASSSATGAREQFFGPGTRLTVL.

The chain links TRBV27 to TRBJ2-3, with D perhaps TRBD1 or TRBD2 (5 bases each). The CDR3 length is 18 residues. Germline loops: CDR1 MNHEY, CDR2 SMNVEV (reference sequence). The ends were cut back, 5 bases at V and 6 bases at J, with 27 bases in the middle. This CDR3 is CASSPIASFGGAADTQYF. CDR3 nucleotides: TGTGCCAGCAGTCCAATAGCGTCCTTTGGTGGGGCAGCGGATACGCAGTATTTT.

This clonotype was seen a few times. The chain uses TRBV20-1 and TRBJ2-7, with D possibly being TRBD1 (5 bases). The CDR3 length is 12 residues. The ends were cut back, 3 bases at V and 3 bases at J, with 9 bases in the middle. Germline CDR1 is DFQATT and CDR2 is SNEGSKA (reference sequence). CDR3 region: CSASSTDYEQYF. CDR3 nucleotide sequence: TGCAGTGCTAGCTCGACAGACTACGAGCAGTACTTC.

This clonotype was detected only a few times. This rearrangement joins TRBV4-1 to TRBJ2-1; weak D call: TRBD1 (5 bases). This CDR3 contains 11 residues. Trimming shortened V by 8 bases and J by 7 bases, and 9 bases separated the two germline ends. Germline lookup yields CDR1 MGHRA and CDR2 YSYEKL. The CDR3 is CASRQMNEQFF. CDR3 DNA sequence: TGCGCCAGCCGACAGATGAATGAGCAGTTCTTC.